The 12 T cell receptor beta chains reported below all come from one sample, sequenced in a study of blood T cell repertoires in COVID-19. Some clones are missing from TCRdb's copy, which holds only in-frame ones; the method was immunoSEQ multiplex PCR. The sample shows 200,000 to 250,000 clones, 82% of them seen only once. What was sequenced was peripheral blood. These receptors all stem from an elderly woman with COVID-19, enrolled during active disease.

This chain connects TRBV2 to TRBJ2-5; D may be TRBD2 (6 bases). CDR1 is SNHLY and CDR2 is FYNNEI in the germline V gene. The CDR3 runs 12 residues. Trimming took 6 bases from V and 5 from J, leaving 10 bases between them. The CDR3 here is CASRPSVETQYF. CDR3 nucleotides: TGTGCCAGCAGACCTAGCGTGGAGACCCAGTACTTC.

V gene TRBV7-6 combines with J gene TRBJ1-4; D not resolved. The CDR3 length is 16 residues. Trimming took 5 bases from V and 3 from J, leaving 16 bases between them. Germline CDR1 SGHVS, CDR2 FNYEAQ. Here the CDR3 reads CASSAHRTQSNEKLFF. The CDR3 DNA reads TGTGCCAGCAGCGCCCACAGAACGCAGTCTAATGAAAAACTGTTTTTT.

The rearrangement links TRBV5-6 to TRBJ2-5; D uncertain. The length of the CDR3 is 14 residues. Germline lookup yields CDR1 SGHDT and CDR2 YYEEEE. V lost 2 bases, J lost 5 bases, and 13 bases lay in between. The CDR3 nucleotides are TGTGCCAGCAGCTTTCGGGTGACCTTGGAGACCCAGTACTTC. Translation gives CASSFRVTLETQYF.

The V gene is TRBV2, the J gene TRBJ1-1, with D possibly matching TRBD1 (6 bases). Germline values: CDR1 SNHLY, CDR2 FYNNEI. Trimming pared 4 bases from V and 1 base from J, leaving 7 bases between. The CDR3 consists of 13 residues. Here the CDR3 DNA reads TGTGCCAGCAGTGGACAGGCGAACACTGAAGCTTTCTTT. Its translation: CASSGQANTEAFF.

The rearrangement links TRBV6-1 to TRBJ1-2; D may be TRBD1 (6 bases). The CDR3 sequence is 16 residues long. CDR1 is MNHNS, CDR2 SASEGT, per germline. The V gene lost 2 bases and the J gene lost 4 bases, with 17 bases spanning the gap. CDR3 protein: CASSEQYRAGGYGYTF. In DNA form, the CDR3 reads TGTGCCAGCAGTGAACAATACAGGGCGGGCGGCTATGGCTACACCTTC.

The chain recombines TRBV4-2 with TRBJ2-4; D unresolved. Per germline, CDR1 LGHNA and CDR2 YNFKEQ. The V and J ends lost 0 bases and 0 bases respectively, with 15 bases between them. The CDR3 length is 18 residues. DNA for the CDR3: TGTGCCAGCAGCCAAGATTCTAACGCGGAGCGAGCCAAAAACATTCAGTACTTC. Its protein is CASSQDSNAERAKNIQYF.

The CDR3 nucleotides read TGCGCCAGCAGCCAAGGTCTAGCGGGGACGCCCAATGAGCAGTTCTTC. It yields the protein CASSQGLAGTPNEQFF. The rearrangement joins TRBV4-3 to TRBJ2-1; 9 bases map to TRBD2. In germline, CDR1 is LGHNA, CDR2 YSLEER. V was pared by 1 base and J by 6 bases, with 7 bases of the junction left unmatched. The CDR3 is 16 amino acids.

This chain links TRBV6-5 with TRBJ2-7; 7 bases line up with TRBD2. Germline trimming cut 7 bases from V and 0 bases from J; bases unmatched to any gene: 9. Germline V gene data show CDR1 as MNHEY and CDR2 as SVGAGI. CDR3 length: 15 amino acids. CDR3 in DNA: TGTGCCAGCACCCGGGCGGGGGATAACTCCTACGAGCAGTACTTC. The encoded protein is CASTRAGDNSYEQYF.

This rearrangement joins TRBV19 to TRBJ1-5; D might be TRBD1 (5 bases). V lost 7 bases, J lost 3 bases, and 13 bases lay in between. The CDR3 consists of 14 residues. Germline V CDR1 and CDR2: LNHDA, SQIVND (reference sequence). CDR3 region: CASKRGWNNQPQHF. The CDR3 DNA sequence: TGTGCCAGTAAAAGGGGCTGGAACAATCAGCCCCAGCATTTT. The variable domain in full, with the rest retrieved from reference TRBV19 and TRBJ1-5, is DGGITQSPKYLFRKEGQNVTLSCEQNLNHDAMYWYRQDPGQGLRLIYYSQIVNDFQKGDIAEGYSVSREKKESFPLTVTSAQKNPTAFYLCASKRGWNNQPQHFGDGTRLSIL.

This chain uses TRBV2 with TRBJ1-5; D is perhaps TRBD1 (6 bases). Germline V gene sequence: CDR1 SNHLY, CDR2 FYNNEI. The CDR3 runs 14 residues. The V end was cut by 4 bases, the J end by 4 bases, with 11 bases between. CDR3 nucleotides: TGTGCCAGCAGTGGGGGGCGGGGGAATCAGCCCCAGCATTTT. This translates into CASSGGRGNQPQHF.

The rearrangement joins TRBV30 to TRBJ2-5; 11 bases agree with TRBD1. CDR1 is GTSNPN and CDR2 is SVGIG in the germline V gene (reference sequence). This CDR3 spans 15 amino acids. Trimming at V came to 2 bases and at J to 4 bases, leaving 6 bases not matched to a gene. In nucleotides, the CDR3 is TGTGCCTGGAGTCCCGGACAGGGGGCCGGAGAGACCCAGTACTTC. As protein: CAWSPGQGAGETQYF.

The DNA for the CDR3 is TGCGCCAGCAGCTTGGCCGGGACTAGCGGCCCTCGGGAGACCCAGTACTTC. This codes for CASSLAGTSGPRETQYF. The chain is built from TRBV5-1 and TRBJ2-5, with 11 bases fitting TRBD2. Trimming at V came to 0 bases and at J to 5 bases, leaving 9 bases not matched to a gene. The V gene's germline CDR1 is SGHRS and CDR2 YFSETQ. The CDR3 spans 17 residues.